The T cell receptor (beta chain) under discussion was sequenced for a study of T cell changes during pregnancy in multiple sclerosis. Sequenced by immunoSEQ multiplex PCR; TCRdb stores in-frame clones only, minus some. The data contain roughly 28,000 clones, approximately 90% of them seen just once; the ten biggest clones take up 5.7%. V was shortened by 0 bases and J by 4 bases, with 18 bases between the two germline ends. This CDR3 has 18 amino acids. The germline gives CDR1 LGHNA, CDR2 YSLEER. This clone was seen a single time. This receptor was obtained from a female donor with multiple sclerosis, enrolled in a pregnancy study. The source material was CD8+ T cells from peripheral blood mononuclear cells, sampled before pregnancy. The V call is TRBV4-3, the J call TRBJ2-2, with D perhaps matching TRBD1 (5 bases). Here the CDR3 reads CASSQDSSGAPSTGELFF. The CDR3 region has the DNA TGCGCCAGCAGCCAAGACTCCTCTGGGGCACCCAGCACCGGGGAGCTGTTTTTT.